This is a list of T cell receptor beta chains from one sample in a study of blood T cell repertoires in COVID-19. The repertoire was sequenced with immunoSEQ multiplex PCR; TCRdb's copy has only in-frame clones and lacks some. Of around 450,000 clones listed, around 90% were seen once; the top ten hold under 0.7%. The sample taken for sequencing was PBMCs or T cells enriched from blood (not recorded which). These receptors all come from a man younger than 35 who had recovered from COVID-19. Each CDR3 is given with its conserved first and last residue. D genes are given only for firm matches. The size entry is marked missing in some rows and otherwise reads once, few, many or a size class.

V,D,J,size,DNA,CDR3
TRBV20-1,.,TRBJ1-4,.,TGCAGTGCGAGGAGTGAAAAACTGTTTTTT,CSARSEKLFF
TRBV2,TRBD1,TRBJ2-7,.,TGTGCCAGCCGACAGGGCTACGAGCAGTACTTC,CASRQGYEQYF
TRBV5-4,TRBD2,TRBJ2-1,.,TGTGCCAGCAGCGGGACTAGCGGGAGGGCCCCTGGGGCCTACAATGAGCAGTTCTTC,CASSGTSGRAPGAYNEQFF
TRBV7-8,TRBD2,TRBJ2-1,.,TGTGCCAGCAGCTTAACGGGACTAGCGGGAGTGTACTACAATGAGCAGTTCTTC,CASSLTGLAGVYYNEQFF
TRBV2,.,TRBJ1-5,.,TGTGCCAGCAGTCTCCAGGGGTACAATCAGCCCCAGCATTTT,CASSLQGYNQPQHF
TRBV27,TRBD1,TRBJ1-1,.,TGTGCCAGCAGTATGATGTGGGACAGGGGACCGGGGAGCACTGAAGCTTTCTTT,CASSMMWDRGPGSTEAFF
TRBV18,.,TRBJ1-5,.,TGTGCCAGCTCACCATGGGCAGGGGACCATCAGCCCCAGCATTTT,CASSPWAGDHQPQHF
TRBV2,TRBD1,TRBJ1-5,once,TGTGCCAGCAGTAAGGGACAGCTAAATCAGCCCCAGCATTTT,CASSKGQLNQPQHF
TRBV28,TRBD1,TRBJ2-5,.,TGTGCCAGCAGTTACCGACAGGGGAAAGAGACCCAGTACTTC,CASSYRQGKETQYF
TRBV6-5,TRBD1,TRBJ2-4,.,TGTGCCAGCGGCACAGGGGGCCCCCAGTACTTC,CASGTGGPQYF
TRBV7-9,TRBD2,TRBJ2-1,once,TGTGCCAGCAGCCCGCGGGGCTTAGCGGGAGGGCTCCCTGAGCAGTTCTTC,CASSPRGLAGGLPEQFF
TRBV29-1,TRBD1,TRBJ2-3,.,TGCAGCGTTGAAGGTGGGACAGCTAGCACAGATACGCAGTATTTT,CSVEGGTASTDTQYF
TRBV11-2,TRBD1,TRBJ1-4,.,TGTGCCAGCAGCCGAAGGACAGGGACGGCCCCAACTAATGAAAAACTGTTTTTT,CASSRRTGTAPTNEKLFF
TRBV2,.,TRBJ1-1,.,TGTGCCAGCAGTGGAGAGAACAGGGAAGCTTTCTTT,CASSGENREAFF
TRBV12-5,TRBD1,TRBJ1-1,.,TGTGCTAGTGGTTTGCTGGGACAGTCAGGGAGGACTGAAGCTTTCTTT,CASGLLGQSGRTEAFF
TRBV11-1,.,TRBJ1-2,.,TGTGCCAGCAGCTACCCGGACAGACGGTATGGCTACACCTTC,CASSYPDRRYGYTF
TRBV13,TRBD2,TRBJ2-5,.,TGTGCCAGCAGCAGACTAGCGGACCAAGAGACCCAGTACTTC,CASSRLADQETQYF